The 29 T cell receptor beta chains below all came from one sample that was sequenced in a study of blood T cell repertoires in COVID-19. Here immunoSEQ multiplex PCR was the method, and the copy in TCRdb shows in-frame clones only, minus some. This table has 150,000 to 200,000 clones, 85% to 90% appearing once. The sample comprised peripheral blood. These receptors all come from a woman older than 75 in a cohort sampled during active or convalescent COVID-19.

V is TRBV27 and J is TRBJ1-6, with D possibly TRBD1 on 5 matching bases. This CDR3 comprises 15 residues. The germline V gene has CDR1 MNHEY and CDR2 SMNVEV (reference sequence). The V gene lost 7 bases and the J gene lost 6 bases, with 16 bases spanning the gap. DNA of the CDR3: TGTGCCAGCACCACCACCTCGGGGGTTAATTCACCCCTCCACTTT. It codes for CASTTTSGVNSPLHF.

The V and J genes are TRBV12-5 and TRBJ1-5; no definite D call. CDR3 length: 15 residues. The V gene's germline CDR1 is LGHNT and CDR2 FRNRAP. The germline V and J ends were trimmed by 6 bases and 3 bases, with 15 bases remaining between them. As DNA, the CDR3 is TGTGCTAGTGGCCCCAGCGGCCGATTCAATCAGCCCCAGCATTTT. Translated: CASGPSGRFNQPQHF.

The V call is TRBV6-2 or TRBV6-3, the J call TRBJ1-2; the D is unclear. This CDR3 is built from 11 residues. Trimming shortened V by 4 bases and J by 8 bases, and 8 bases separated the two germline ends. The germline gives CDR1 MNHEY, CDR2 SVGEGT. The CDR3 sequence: CASSSLRGYTF. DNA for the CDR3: TGTGCCAGCAGTTCCTTGCGGGGCTACACCTTC.

The CDR3 protein is CASSAYDRARREQYF. CDR3 sequence (DNA): TGTGCCAGCAGTGCCTACGACAGGGCCCGCCGGGAGCAGTACTTC. This chain uses TRBV6-2 or TRBV6-3 with TRBJ2-7, with 7 positions matching TRBD1. The germline CDR1 and CDR2 sequences are MNHEY and SVGEGT. J lost 7 bases, V lost 5 bases, and 14 bases had no gene match. The CDR3 extends over 15 amino acids.

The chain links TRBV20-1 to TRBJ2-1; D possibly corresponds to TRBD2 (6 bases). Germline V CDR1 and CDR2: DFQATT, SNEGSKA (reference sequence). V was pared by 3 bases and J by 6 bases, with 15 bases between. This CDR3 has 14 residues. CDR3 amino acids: CSASGAGRRNEQFF. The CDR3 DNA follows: TGCAGTGCTAGTGGGGCGGGGCGCCGCAATGAGCAGTTCTTC.

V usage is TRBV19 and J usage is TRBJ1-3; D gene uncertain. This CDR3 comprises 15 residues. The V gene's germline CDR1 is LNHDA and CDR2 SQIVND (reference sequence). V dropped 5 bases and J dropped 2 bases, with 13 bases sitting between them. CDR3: CASSPRGGTGNTIYF. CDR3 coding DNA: TGTGCCAGTAGTCCGCGAGGAGGTACTGGAAACACCATATATTTT.

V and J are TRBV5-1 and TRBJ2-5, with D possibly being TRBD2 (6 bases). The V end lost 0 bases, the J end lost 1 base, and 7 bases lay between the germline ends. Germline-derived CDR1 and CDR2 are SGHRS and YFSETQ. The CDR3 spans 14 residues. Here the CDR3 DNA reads TGCGCCAGCAGCTTGGGGGACTTCCAAGAGACCCAGTACTTC. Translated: CASSLGDFQETQYF.

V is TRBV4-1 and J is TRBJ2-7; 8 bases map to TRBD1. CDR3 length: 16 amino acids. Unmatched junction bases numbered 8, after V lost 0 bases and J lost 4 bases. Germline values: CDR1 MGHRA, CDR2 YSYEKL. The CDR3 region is CASSQDLDREEYEQYF. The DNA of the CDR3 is TGCGCCAGCAGCCAAGATCTGGACAGGGAAGAATACGAGCAGTACTTC.

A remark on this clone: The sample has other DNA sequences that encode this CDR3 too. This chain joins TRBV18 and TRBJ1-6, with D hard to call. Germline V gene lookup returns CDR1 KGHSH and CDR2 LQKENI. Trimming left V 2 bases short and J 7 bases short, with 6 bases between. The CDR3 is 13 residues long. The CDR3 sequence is CASSPGDNSPLHF. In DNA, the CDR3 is TGTGCCAGCTCACCAGGAGACAATTCACCCCTCCACTTT.

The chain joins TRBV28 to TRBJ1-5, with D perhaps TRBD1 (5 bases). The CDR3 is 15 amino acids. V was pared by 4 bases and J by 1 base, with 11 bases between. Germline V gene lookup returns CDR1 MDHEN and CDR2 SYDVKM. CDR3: CASSSAGVSNQPQHF. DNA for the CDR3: TGTGCCAGCAGTTCGGCGGGGGTCAGCAATCAGCCCCAGCATTTT.

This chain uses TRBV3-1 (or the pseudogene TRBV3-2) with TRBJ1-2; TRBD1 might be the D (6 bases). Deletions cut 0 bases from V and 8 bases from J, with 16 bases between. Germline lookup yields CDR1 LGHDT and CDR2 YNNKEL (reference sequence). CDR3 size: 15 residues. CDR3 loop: CASSQERDTRGGYTF. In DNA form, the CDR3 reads TGTGCCAGCAGCCAAGAACGTGACACCAGGGGCGGCTACACCTTC.

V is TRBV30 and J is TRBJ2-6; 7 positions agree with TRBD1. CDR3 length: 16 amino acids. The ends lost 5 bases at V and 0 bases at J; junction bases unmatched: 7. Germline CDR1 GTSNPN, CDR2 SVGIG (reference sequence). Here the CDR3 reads CAWAPGQFSGANVLTF. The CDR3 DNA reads TGTGCCTGGGCACCGGGACAGTTCTCTGGGGCCAACGTCCTGACTTTC.

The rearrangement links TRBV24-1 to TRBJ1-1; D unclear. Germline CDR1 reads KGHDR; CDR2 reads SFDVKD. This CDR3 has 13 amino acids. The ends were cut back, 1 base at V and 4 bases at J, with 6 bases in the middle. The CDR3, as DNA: TGTGCCACCAGTGATTTTAGCGGCACTGAAGCTTTCTTT. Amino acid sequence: CATSDFSGTEAFF.

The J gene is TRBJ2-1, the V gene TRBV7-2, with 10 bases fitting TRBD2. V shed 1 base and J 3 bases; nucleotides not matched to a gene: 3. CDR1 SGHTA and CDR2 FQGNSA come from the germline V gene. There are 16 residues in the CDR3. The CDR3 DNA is TGTGCCAGCAGCTTAGTATCTAGCGGGGGCTACAATGAGCAGTTCTTC. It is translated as CASSLVSSGGYNEQFF.

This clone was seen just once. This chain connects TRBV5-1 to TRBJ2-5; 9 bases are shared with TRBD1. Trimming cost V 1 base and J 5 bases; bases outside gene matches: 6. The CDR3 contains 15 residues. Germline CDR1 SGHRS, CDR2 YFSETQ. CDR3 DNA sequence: TGCGCCAGCAGCTTGACAACAGGGGGCCGGGAGACCCAGTACTTC. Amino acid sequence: CASSLTTGGRETQYF.

The DNA of the CDR3 is TGTGCCACCAGCAGGGTGGGGAGCTCCTACAATGAGCAGTTCTTC. Its protein is CATSRVGSSYNEQFF. V is TRBV15 and J is TRBJ2-1; perhaps TRBD2 as D (5 bases). The CDR3 consists of 15 residues. CDR1 LNHNV and CDR2 YYDKDF come from the germline V gene (reference sequence). V was pared by 3 bases and J by 0 bases, with 9 bases between.

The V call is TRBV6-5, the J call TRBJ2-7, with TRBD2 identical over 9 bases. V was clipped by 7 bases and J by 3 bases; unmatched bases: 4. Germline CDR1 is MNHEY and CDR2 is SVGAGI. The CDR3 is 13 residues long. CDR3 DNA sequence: TGTGCCAGCAAACCGACTAGCGGCTACGAGCAGTACTTC. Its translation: CASKPTSGYEQYF.

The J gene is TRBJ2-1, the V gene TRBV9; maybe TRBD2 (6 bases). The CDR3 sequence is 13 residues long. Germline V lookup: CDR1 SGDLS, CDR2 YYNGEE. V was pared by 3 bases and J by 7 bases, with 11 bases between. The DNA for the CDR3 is TGTGCCAGCAGCGCCGGGAGAGGAAATGAGCAGTTCTTC. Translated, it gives CASSAGRGNEQFF.

CDR3 bases: TGTGCCAGCAGAATCCGAGACAGGCCCCGGGGCGGGGAGCTGTTTTTT. Translation: CASRIRDRPRGGELFF. The rearrangement uses TRBV2 and TRBJ2-2; weak D call: TRBD1 (6 bases). V lost 6 bases, J lost 7 bases, and 21 bases lay in between. This CDR3 contains 16 residues. Germline CDR1 and CDR2: SNHLY and FYNNEI.

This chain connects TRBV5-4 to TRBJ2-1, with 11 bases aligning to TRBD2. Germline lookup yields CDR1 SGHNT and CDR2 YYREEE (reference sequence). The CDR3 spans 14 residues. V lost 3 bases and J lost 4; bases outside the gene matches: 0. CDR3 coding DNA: TGTGCCAGCAGCTCTAGCGGGGGGTACAATGAGCAGTTCTTC. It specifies CASSSSGGYNEQFF.

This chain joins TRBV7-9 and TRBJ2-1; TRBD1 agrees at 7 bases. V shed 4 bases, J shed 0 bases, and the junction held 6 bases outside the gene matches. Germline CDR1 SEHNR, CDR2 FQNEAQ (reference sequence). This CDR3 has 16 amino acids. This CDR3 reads CASSSTGQSSYNEQFF. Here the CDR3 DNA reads TGTGCCAGCAGCTCCACGGGACAGAGCTCCTACAATGAGCAGTTCTTC.

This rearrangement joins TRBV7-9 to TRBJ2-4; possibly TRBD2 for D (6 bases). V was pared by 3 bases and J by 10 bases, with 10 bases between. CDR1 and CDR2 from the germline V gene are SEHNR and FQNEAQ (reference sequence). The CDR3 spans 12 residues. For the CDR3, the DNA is TGTGCCAGCAGCTTTGGGACTTATATTCAGTACTTC. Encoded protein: CASSFGTYIQYF.

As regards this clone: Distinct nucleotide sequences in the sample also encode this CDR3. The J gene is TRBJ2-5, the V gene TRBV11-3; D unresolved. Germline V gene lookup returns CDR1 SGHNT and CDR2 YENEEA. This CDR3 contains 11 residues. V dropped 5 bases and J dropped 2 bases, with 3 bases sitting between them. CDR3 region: CASSQQETQYF. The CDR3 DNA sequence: TGTGCCAGCAGCCAACAAGAGACCCAGTACTTC.

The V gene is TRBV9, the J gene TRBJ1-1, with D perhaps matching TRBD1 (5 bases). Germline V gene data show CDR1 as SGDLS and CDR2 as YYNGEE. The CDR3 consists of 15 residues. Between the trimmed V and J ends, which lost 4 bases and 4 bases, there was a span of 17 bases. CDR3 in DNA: TGTGCCAGCAGCAAATCCAGGGTGGGGGGCACTGAAGCTTTCTTT. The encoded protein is CASSKSRVGGTEAFF.

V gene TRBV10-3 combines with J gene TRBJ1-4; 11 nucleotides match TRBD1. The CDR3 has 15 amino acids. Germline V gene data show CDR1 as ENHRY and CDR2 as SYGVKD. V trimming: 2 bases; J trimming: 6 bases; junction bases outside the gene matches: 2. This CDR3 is CAISERTGGDEKLFF. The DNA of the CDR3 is TGTGCCATCAGTGAGAGGACAGGGGGCGATGAAAAACTGTTTTTT.

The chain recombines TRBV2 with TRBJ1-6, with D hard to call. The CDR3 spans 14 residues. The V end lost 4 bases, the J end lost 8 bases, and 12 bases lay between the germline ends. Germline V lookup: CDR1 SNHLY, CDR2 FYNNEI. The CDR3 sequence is CASSAKSLYSPLHF. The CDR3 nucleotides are TGTGCCAGCAGTGCTAAAAGTCTCTATTCACCCCTCCACTTT.

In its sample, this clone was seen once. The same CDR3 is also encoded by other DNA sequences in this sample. The chain's CDR3 is CASSPPGETQYF. The CDR3 DNA is TGTGCCAGCTCACCGCCCGGGGAGACCCAGTACTTC. The chain uses TRBV18 and TRBJ2-5, with D uncertain. Germline V gene sequence: CDR1 KGHSH, CDR2 LQKENI. Trimming pared 3 bases from V and 5 bases from J, leaving 7 bases between. The CDR3 contains 12 residues.

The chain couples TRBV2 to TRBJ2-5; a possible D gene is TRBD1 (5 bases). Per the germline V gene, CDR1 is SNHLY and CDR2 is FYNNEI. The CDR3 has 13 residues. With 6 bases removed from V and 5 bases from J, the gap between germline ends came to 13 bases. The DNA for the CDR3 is TGTGCCAGCAGAGGAGAGCCAGGGGAGACCCAGTACTTC. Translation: CASRGEPGETQYF.

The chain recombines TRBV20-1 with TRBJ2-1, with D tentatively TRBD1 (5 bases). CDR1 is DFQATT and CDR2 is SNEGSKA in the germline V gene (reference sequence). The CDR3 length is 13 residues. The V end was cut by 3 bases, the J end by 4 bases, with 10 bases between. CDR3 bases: TGCAGTGCTAGTAAGGACACTTACAATGAGCAGTTCTTC. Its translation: CSASKDTYNEQFF.